Listed below are T cell receptor beta chains from one sample, sequenced in a study of T cell responses to AZD1222 COVID-19 vaccine. Here immunoSEQ multiplex PCR was the method, and the copy in TCRdb shows in-frame clones only, minus some. The sample gives 200,000 to 300,000 clones, approximately 95% of which show up once; 0.5% to 0.7% is in the top ten. The material was peripheral blood, obtained on day 0 of AZD1222 vaccination. These receptors were obtained from an adult in good health. The CDR3 runs from the conserved cysteine through the conserved F or W. Each record gives: clone size, D gene, J gene, V gene, CDR3 protein, CDR3 DNA. The D gene is left open where the match is weak. The size entry is marked missing in some rows and otherwise reads once, few, many or a size class.

abundance: .; d_gene: .; j_gene: TRBJ1-2; v_gene: TRBV28; CDR3aa: CASSSRTQNPYGYTF; CDR3nt: TGTGCCAGCAGTTCCCGGACGCAAAACCCATATGGCTACACCTTC
abundance: .; d_gene: TRBD2; j_gene: TRBJ2-7; v_gene: TRBV4-2; CDR3aa: CASSHELTSGRYEQYF; CDR3nt: TGTGCCAGCAGCCATGAGCTAACTAGCGGGAGATACGAGCAGTACTTC
abundance: .; d_gene: TRBD1; j_gene: TRBJ1-1; v_gene: TRBV29-1; CDR3aa: CSARVAGGHTEAFF; CDR3nt: TGCAGCGCCCGGGTGGCAGGGGGTCACACTGAAGCTTTCTTT
abundance: .; d_gene: TRBD1; j_gene: TRBJ1-6; v_gene: TRBV28; CDR3aa: CASSLWAGQGSTLHF; CDR3nt: TGTGCCAGCAGTTTATGGGCGGGACAGGGCTCGACCCTCCACTTT
abundance: .; d_gene: .; j_gene: TRBJ1-3; v_gene: TRBV4-1; CDR3aa: CASSQGGNSGNTIYF; CDR3nt: TGCGCCAGCAGCCAAGGAGGAAACTCTGGAAACACCATATATTTT
abundance: .; d_gene: .; j_gene: TRBJ2-1; v_gene: TRBV28; CDR3aa: CASGTPHEQFF; CDR3nt: TGTGCCAGCGGGACCCCCCATGAGCAGTTCTTC
abundance: .; d_gene: TRBD1; j_gene: TRBJ1-4; v_gene: TRBV2; CDR3aa: CASNRGQGDEKLFF; CDR3nt: TGTGCCAGCAACCGGGGACAGGGTGATGAAAAACTGTTTTTT
abundance: .; d_gene: .; j_gene: TRBJ2-2; v_gene: TRBV5-6; CDR3aa: CASSLRKLGELFF; CDR3nt: TGTGCCAGCAGCTTGCGAAAGCTTGGGGAGCTGTTTTTT
abundance: .; d_gene: TRBD1; j_gene: TRBJ2-7; v_gene: TRBV5-5; CDR3aa: CASSWDRDEQYF; CDR3nt: TGTGCCAGCAGCTGGGACAGGGACGAGCAGTACTTC
abundance: few; d_gene: .; j_gene: TRBJ1-5; v_gene: TRBV3-1/TRBV3-2; CDR3aa: CASSPMSGNQPQHF; CDR3nt: TGTGCCAGCAGCCCTATGTCGGGCAATCAGCCCCAGCATTTT
abundance: .; d_gene: TRBD2; j_gene: TRBJ2-2; v_gene: TRBV7-3; CDR3aa: CASSVKAGEGELFF; CDR3nt: TGTGCCAGCAGCGTTAAAGCGGGGGAAGGGGAGCTGTTTTTT
abundance: once; d_gene: TRBD1; j_gene: TRBJ2-2; v_gene: TRBV28; CDR3aa: CASSNHGTAAALFF; CDR3nt: TGTGCCAGCAGTAATCATGGGACAGCCGCGGCCCTGTTTTTT
abundance: .; d_gene: TRBD2; j_gene: TRBJ2-1; v_gene: TRBV28; CDR3aa: CASRHPGLAGGTAEFF; CDR3nt: TGTGCCAGCAGGCATCCTGGACTAGCGGGGGGGACGGCGGAGTTCTTC
abundance: .; d_gene: TRBD1; j_gene: TRBJ1-1; v_gene: TRBV11-2; CDR3aa: CAVGDRGFTEAFF; CDR3nt: TGTGCCGTGGGGGACAGGGGGTTCACTGAAGCTTTCTTT
abundance: .; d_gene: .; j_gene: TRBJ1-2; v_gene: TRBV27; CDR3aa: CASSSSGLSNYGYTF; CDR3nt: TGTGCCAGCAGTAGTTCCGGTCTATCTAACTATGGCTACACCTTC
abundance: .; d_gene: TRBD2; j_gene: TRBJ2-2; v_gene: TRBV4-3; CDR3aa: CASSQHGLAGVSAGELFF; CDR3nt: TGCGCCAGCAGCCAGCACGGACTAGCGGGAGTATCCGCCGGGGAGCTGTTTTTT
abundance: once; d_gene: TRBD1; j_gene: TRBJ1-2; v_gene: TRBV5-4; CDR3aa: CASSVQGNHGYTF; CDR3nt: TGTGCCAGCAGCGTACAGGGGAATCATGGCTACACCTTC
abundance: .; d_gene: .; j_gene: TRBJ1-3; v_gene: TRBV6-5; CDR3aa: CASSYSPPGAGNTIYF; CDR3nt: TGTGCCAGCAGTTACTCTCCCCCAGGGGCTGGAAACACCATATATTTT
abundance: .; d_gene: .; j_gene: TRBJ1-5; v_gene: TRBV5-1; CDR3aa: CASSPQSNQPQHF; CDR3nt: TGCGCCAGCAGCCCACAAAGCAATCAGCCCCAGCATTTT
abundance: .; d_gene: .; j_gene: TRBJ2-2; v_gene: TRBV9; CDR3aa: CASSGDIDTGELFF; CDR3nt: TGTGCCAGCAGTGGGGACATCGACACCGGGGAGCTGTTTTTT
abundance: .; d_gene: .; j_gene: TRBJ1-4; v_gene: TRBV6-2/TRBV6-3; CDR3aa: CASSPAGSATNEKLFF; CDR3nt: TGTGCCAGCAGTCCAGCCGGGAGTGCAACTAATGAAAAACTGTTTTTT
abundance: .; d_gene: TRBD2; j_gene: TRBJ2-3; v_gene: TRBV5-1; CDR3aa: CASSWIPGLAGVISTDTQYF; CDR3nt: TGCGCCAGCAGCTGGATTCCGGGACTAGCGGGGGTAATTAGCACAGATACGCAGTATTTT
abundance: .; d_gene: TRBD1; j_gene: TRBJ1-5; v_gene: TRBV18; CDR3aa: CASSPPGRGRNQPQHF; CDR3nt: TGTGCCAGCTCACCACCGGGCAGGGGGCGTAATCAGCCCCAGCATTTT
abundance: .; d_gene: .; j_gene: TRBJ1-6; v_gene: TRBV5-1; CDR3aa: CASSLLGALNNSPLHF; CDR3nt: TGCGCCAGCAGCTTGCTGGGGGCGTTGAATAATTCACCCCTCCACTTT
abundance: once; d_gene: .; j_gene: TRBJ1-1; v_gene: TRBV6-6; CDR3aa: CASSPTANTEAFF; CDR3nt: TGTGCCAGCAGTCCTACTGCCAACACTGAAGCTTTCTTT
abundance: .; d_gene: TRBD1; j_gene: TRBJ1-4; v_gene: TRBV2; CDR3aa: CASSTGQGPNGEKLFF; CDR3nt: TGTGCCAGTTCGACGGGACAGGGCCCCAATGGGGAAAAACTGTTTTTT
abundance: .; d_gene: .; j_gene: TRBJ2-3; v_gene: TRBV28; CDR3aa: CASRNTDTQYF; CDR3nt: TGTGCCAGCAGAAACACAGATACGCAGTATTTT
abundance: once; d_gene: .; j_gene: TRBJ1-6; v_gene: TRBV28; CDR3aa: CASTPTDRASNSPLHF; CDR3nt: TGTGCCAGCACCCCTACAGACAGAGCCTCAAATTCACCCCTCCACTTT
abundance: .; d_gene: TRBD1; j_gene: TRBJ1-6; v_gene: TRBV28; CDR3aa: CASTTPGGKAPLHF; CDR3nt: TGTGCCAGCACCACCCCAGGGGGCAAGGCACCCCTCCACTTT
abundance: .; d_gene: .; j_gene: TRBJ2-7; v_gene: TRBV21-1; CDR3aa: CARQRDLRYEQYF; CDR3nt: TGTGCCAGACAACGGGACCTTCGCTACGAGCAGTACTTC
abundance: once; d_gene: .; j_gene: TRBJ2-2; v_gene: TRBV10-3; CDR3aa: CAISARDRELFF; CDR3nt: TGTGCCATCAGTGCCAGGGACCGGGAGCTGTTTTTT
abundance: .; d_gene: .; j_gene: TRBJ1-5; v_gene: TRBV7-2; CDR3aa: CASSLSSNQPQHF; CDR3nt: TGTGCCAGCAGCTTGTCTTCCAATCAGCCCCAGCATTTT
abundance: .; d_gene: .; j_gene: TRBJ2-2; v_gene: TRBV28; CDR3aa: CASSSRRNTGELFF; CDR3nt: TGTGCCAGCAGTTCCAGGCGGAACACCGGGGAGCTGTTTTTT
abundance: .; d_gene: .; j_gene: TRBJ1-5; v_gene: TRBV6-2/TRBV6-3; CDR3aa: CASSYSGATRNQPQHF; CDR3nt: TGTGCCAGCAGTTACTCGGGGGCAACGCGCAATCAGCCCCAGCATTTT
abundance: .; d_gene: TRBD2; j_gene: TRBJ2-3; v_gene: TRBV4-1; CDR3aa: CASSQAPTSGHGDTQYF; CDR3nt: TGCGCCAGCAGCCAAGCACCGACTAGCGGTCACGGAGATACGCAGTATTTT
abundance: .; d_gene: .; j_gene: TRBJ2-6; v_gene: TRBV5-4; CDR3aa: CAGLRGTGANVLTF; CDR3nt: TGTGCCGGTCTCAGGGGAACTGGGGCCAACGTCCTGACTTTC
abundance: .; d_gene: TRBD1; j_gene: TRBJ1-1; v_gene: TRBV7-3; CDR3aa: CASSLSAGGAVDTEAFF; CDR3nt: TGTGCCAGCAGCTTATCAGCAGGGGGCGCAGTAGACACTGAAGCTTTCTTT
abundance: .; d_gene: .; j_gene: TRBJ1-5; v_gene: TRBV6-1; CDR3aa: CASRETSGSNQPQHF; CDR3nt: TGTGCCAGCAGGGAGACTTCTGGGAGCAATCAGCCCCAGCATTTT
abundance: .; d_gene: .; j_gene: TRBJ2-7; v_gene: TRBV20-1; CDR3aa: CSAREYYEQYF; CDR3nt: TGCAGTGCTAGAGAATACTACGAGCAGTACTTC
abundance: .; d_gene: .; j_gene: TRBJ1-5; v_gene: TRBV25-1; CDR3aa: CASSEGNRPQHF; CDR3nt: TGTGCCAGCAGTGAGGGTAACAGGCCCCAGCATTTT
abundance: .; d_gene: .; j_gene: TRBJ2-7; v_gene: TRBV7-9; CDR3aa: CASSHSGEQYF; CDR3nt: TGTGCCAGCAGCCATAGCGGCGAGCAGTACTTC
abundance: .; d_gene: .; j_gene: TRBJ2-3; v_gene: TRBV5-8; CDR3aa: CAAKRGGTSGDTQYF; CDR3nt: TGTGCTGCCAAACGGGGAGGGACATCCGGGGATACGCAGTATTTT
abundance: .; d_gene: TRBD1; j_gene: TRBJ2-7; v_gene: TRBV12-3/TRBV12-4; CDR3aa: CASSSYRGEQYF; CDR3nt: TGTGCCAGCAGTTCATACAGGGGCGAGCAGTACTTC
abundance: .; d_gene: .; j_gene: TRBJ1-2; v_gene: TRBV5-5; CDR3aa: CASSLTGAQKGYGYTF; CDR3nt: TGTGCCAGCAGCTTGACGGGGGCTCAGAAGGGGTATGGCTACACCTTC
abundance: .; d_gene: .; j_gene: TRBJ2-7; v_gene: TRBV28; CDR3aa: CASSRESYEQYF; CDR3nt: TGTGCCAGCAGCCGGGAATCCTACGAGCAGTACTTC
abundance: .; d_gene: .; j_gene: TRBJ1-1; v_gene: TRBV29-1; CDR3aa: CSVEGIWTEAFF; CDR3nt: TGCAGCGTTGAAGGGATTTGGACTGAAGCTTTCTTT
abundance: .; d_gene: .; j_gene: TRBJ1-1; v_gene: TRBV10-2; CDR3aa: CASSESGVAAEAFF; CDR3nt: TGCGCCAGCAGTGAGTCAGGGGTCGCGGCTGAAGCTTTCTTT
abundance: .; d_gene: TRBD1; j_gene: TRBJ1-1; v_gene: TRBV27; CDR3aa: CASSFRDRVTEAFF; CDR3nt: TGTGCCAGCAGTTTCCGGGACAGGGTGACTGAAGCTTTCTTT
abundance: .; d_gene: .; j_gene: TRBJ1-6; v_gene: TRBV29-1; CDR3aa: CSVENSPLHF; CDR3nt: TGCAGCGTTGAAAATTCACCCCTCCACTTT
abundance: once; d_gene: .; j_gene: TRBJ2-2; v_gene: TRBV9; CDR3aa: CASSPETYPGELFF; CDR3nt: TGTGCCAGCAGCCCAGAGACCTATCCCGGGGAGCTGTTTTTT
abundance: .; d_gene: TRBD1; j_gene: TRBJ2-7; v_gene: TRBV5-1; CDR3aa: CASSTRTGEYEQYF; CDR3nt: TGCGCCAGCAGCACCAGGACAGGAGAGTACGAGCAGTACTTC